This T cell receptor (beta chain) was identified during a study of blood T cell repertoires in COVID-19. Trimming removed 3 bases from V and 2 bases from J; junction bases left unmatched: 7. From germline, CDR1 is SGHRS and CDR2 YFSETQ. This CDR3 comprises 16 residues. The table came from immunoSEQ multiplex PCR; TCRdb's copy has only in-frame clones and leaves some out. The data hold about 220,000 clones, with roughly 87% observed a single time. This clone appeared once. This TCR was sampled from a woman in her thirties with acute COVID-19. The chain combines TRBV5-1 with TRBJ2-1; the match to TRBD2 covers 8 bases. The sequencing input was PBMCs or T cells enriched from blood (not recorded which). This CDR3 reads CASSSAVTSAYNEQFF. The CDR3 DNA reads as TGCGCCAGCAGCTCCGCCGTGACTAGCGCCTACAATGAGCAGTTCTTC.